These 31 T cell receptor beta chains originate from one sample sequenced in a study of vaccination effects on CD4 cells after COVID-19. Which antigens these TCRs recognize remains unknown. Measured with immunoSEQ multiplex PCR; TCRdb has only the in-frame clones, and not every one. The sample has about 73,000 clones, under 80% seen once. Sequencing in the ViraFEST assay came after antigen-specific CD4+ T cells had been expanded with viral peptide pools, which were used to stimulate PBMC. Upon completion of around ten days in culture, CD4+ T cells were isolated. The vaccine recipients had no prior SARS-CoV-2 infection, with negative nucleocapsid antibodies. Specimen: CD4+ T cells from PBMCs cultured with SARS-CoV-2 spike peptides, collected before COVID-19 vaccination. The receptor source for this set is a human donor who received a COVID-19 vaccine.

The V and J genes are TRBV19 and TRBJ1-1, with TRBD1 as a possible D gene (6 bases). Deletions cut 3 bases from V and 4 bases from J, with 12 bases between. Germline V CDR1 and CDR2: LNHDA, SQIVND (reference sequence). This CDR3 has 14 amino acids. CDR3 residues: CASSIPGRGTEAFF. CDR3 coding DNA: TGTGCCAGTAGTATTCCGGGCAGGGGCACTGAAGCTTTCTTT.

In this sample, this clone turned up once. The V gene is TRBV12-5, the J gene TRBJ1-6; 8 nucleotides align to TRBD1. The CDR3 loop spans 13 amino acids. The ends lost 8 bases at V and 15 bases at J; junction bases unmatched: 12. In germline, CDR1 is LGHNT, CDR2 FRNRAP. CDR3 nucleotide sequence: TGTGCTAGTAGGGGACAGGCCGCCCATCTCCTCCACTTT. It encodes CASRGQAAHLLHF.

DNA for the CDR3: TGTGCCAGCAGCTCCCGACAGGGGACTTTCTCTGGAAACACCATATATTTT. It yields the protein CASSSRQGTFSGNTIYF. The V and J genes are TRBV7-9 and TRBJ1-3; 8 bases fit TRBD1. From germline, CDR1 is SEHNR and CDR2 FQNEAQ (reference sequence). Germline trimming cut 4 bases from V and 0 bases from J; bases unmatched to any gene: 8. CDR3 size: 17 residues.

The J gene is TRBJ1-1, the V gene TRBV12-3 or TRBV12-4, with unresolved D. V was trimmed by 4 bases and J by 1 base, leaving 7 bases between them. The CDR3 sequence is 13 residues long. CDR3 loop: CASSSRENTEAFF. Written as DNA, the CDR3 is TGTGCCAGCAGTTCCAGAGAGAACACTGAAGCTTTCTTT.

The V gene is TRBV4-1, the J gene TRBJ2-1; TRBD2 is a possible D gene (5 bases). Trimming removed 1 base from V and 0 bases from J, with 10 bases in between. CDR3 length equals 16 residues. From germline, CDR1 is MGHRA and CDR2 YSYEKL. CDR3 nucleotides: TGCGCCAGCAGCCAAGCGGAGCGGAGCTCCTACAATGAGCAGTTCTTC. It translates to CASSQAERSSYNEQFF.

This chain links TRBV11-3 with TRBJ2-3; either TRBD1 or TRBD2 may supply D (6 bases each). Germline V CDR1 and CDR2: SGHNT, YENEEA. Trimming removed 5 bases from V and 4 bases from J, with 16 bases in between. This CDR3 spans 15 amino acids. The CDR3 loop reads CASSERGAGADTQYF. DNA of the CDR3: TGTGCCAGCAGCGAAAGGGGGGCCGGGGCAGATACGCAGTATTTT.

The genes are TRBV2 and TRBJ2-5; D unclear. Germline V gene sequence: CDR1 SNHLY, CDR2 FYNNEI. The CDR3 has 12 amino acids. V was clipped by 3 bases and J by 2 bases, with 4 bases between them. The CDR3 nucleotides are TGTGCCAGCAGTGAGGTACAAGAGACCCAGTACTTC. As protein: CASSEVQETQYF.

The DNA for the CDR3 is TGTGCCCCTAGGGGGGAGGGGGCGATCCAAGAGACCCAGTACTTC. Translating gives CAPRGEGAIQETQYF. The chain uses TRBV24-1 and TRBJ2-5; D is tentatively TRBD1 or TRBD2 (7 bases each). Trimming removed 12 bases at V and 1 base at J, with 20 bases between. The CDR3 has 15 amino acids. Germline V lookup: CDR1 KGHDR, CDR2 SFDVKD.

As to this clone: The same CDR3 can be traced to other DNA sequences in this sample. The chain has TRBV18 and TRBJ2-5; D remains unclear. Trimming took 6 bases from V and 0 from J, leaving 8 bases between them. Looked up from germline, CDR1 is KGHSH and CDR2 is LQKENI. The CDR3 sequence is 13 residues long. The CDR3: CASSPNNQETQYF. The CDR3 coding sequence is TGTGCCAGCTCGCCAAACAACCAAGAGACCCAGTACTTC.

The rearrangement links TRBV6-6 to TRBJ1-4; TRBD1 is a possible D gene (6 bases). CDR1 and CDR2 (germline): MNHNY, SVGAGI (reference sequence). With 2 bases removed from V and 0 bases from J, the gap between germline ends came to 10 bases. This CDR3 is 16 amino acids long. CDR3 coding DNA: TGTGCCAGCAGTTACGGGGGACAACCAACTAATGAAAAACTGTTTTTT. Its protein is CASSYGGQPTNEKLFF.

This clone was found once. The CDR3 protein is CASSPGGNTEAFF. CDR3 bases: TGTGCCAGCTCACCAGGGGGCAACACTGAAGCTTTCTTT. The genes are TRBV18 and TRBJ1-1; weak D call: TRBD1 (6 bases). This CDR3 region has 13 residues. Germline V gene lookup returns CDR1 KGHSH and CDR2 LQKENI. V was cut by 2 bases and J by 2 bases, with 6 bases left in between.

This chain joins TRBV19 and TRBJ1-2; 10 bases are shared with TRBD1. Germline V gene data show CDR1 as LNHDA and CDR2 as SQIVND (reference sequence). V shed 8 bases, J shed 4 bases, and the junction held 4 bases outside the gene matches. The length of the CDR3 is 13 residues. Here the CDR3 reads CASDRTGGYGYTF. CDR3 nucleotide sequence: TGTGCCAGTGACCGGACAGGGGGCTATGGCTACACCTTC.

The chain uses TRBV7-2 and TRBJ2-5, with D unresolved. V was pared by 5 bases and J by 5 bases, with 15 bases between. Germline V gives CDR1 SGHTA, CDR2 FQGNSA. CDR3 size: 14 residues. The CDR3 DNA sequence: TGTGCCAGCAGCCCCCGATCGCGGTGGGAGACCCAGTACTTC. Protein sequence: CASSPRSRWETQYF.

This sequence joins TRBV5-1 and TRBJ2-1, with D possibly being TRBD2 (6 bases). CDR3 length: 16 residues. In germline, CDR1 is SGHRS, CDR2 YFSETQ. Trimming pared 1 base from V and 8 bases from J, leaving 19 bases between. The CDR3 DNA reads TGCGCCAGCAGCTTGCGTAGGTTAGCGGCAGGCCATGAGCAGTTCTTC. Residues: CASSLRRLAAGHEQFF.

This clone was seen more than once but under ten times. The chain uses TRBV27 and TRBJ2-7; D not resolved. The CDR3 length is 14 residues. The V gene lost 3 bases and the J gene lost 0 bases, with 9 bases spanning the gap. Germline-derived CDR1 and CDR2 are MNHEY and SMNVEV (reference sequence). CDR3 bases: TGTGCCAGCAGTTTCACGGTAGGCTCCTACGAGCAGTACGTC. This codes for CASSFTVGSYEQYV.

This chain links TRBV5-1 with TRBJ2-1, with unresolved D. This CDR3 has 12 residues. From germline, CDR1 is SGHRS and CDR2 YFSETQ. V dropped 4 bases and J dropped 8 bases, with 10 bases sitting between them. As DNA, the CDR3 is TGCGCCAGCAGCACAACGTTGGATGAGCAGTTCTTC. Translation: CASSTTLDEQFF.

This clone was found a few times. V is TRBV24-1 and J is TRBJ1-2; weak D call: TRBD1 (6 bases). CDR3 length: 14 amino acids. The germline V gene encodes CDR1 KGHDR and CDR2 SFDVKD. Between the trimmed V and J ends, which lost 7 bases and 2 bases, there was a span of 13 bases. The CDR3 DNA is TGTGCCACCAGCGGCCGGGACAAGAACTATGGCTACACCTTC. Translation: CATSGRDKNYGYTF.

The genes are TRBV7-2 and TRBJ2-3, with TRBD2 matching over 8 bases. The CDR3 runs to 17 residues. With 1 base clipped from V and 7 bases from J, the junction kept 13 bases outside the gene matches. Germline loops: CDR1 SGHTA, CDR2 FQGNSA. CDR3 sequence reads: CASSLEAGGRLSNTQYF. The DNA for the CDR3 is TGTGCCAGCAGCTTAGAGGCGGGGGGCCGACTATCGAATACGCAGTATTTT. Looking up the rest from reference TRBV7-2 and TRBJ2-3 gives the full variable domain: GAGVSQSPSNKVTEKGKDVELRCDPISGHTALYWYRQSLGQGLEFLIYFQGNSAPDKSGLPSDRFSAERTGGSVSTLTIQRTQQEDSAVYLCASSLEAGGRLSNTQYFGPGTRLTVL.

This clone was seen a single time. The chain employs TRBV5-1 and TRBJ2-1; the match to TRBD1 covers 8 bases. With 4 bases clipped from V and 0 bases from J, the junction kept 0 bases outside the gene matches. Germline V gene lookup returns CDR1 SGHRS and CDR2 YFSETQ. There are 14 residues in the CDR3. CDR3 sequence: CASSGQGSYNEQFF. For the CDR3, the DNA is TGCGCCAGCAGCGGACAGGGCTCCTACAATGAGCAGTTCTTC. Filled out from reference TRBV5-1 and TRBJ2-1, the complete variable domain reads KAGVTQTPRYLIKTRGQQVTLSCSPISGHRSVSWYQQTPGQGLQFLFEYFSETQRNKGNFPGRFSGRQFSNSRSEMNVSTLELGDSALYLCASSGQGSYNEQFFGPGTRLTVL.

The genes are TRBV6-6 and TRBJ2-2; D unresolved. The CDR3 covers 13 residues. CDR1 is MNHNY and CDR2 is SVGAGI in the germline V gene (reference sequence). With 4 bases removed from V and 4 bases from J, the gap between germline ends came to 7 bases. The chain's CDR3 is CASSLPGTGELFF. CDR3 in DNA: TGTGCCAGCAGTTTACCGGGCACCGGGGAGCTGTTTTTT.

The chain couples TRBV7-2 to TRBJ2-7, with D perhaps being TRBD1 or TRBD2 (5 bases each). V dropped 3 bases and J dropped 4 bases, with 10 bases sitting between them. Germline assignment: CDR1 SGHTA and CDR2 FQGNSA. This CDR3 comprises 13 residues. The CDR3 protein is CASSFGTVYEQYV. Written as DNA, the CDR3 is TGTGCCAGCAGCTTCGGGACGGTTTACGAGCAGTACGTC.

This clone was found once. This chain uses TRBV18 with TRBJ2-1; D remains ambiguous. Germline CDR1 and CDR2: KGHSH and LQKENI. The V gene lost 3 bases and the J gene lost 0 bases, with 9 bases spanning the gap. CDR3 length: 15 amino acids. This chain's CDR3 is CASSPSGYSYNEQFF. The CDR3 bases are TGTGCCAGCTCACCTTCAGGATACTCCTACAATGAGCAGTTCTTC.

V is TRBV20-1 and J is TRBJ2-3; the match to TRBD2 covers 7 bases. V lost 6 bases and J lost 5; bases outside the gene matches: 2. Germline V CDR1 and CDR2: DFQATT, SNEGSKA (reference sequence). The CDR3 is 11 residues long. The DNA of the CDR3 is TGCAGTGCAACTAGCGTAGATACGCAGTATTTT. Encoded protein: CSATSVDTQYF.

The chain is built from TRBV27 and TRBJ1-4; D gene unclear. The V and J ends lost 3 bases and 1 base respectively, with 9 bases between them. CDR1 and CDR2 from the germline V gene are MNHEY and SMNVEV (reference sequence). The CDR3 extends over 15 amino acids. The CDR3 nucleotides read TGTGCCAGCAGTTTGTTAGGGATAACTAATGAAAAACTGTTTTTT. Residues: CASSLLGITNEKLFF.

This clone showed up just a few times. CDR3 bases: TGTGCCAGCAGTGACAGTATGAACACTGAAGCTTTCTTT. This encodes CASSDSMNTEAFF. J is TRBJ1-1 and V is TRBV2; D unclear. The CDR3 contains 13 residues. The germline CDR1 and CDR2 sequences are SNHLY and FYNNEI. The V and J ends lost 3 bases and 0 bases respectively, with 5 bases between them. Filled out from reference TRBV2 and TRBJ1-1, the complete variable domain reads EPEVTQTPSHQVTQMGQEVILRCVPISNHLYFYWYRQILGQKVEFLVSFYNNEISEKSEIFDDQFSVERPDGSNFTLKIRSTKLEDSAMYFCASSDSMNTEAFFGQGTRLTVV.

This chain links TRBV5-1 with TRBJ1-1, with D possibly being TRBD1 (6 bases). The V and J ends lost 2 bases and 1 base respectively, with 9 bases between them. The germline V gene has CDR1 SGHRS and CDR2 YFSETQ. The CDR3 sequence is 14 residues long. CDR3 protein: CASSFGTRNTEAFF. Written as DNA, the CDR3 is TGCGCCAGCAGCTTTGGGACACGGAACACTGAAGCTTTCTTT.

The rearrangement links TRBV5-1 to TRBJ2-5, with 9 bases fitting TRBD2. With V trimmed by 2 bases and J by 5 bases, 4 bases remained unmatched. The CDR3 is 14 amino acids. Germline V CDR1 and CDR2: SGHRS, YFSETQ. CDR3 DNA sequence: TGCGCCAGCAGCTTACTAGCGGGTGGGGAGACCCAGTACTTC. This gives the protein CASSLLAGGETQYF.

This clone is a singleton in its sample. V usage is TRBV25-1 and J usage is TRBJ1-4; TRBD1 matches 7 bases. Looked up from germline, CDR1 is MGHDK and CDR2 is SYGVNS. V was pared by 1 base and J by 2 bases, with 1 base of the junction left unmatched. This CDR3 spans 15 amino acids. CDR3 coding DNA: TGTGCCAGCAGTGAATTGGGACAGACTAATGAAAAACTGTTTTTT. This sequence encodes CASSELGQTNEKLFF.

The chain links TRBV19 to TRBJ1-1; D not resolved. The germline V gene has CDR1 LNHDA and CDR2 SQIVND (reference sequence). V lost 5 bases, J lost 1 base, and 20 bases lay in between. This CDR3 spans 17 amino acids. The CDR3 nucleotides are TGTGCCAGTAGTGAGGTGGCCCGCGGACGAGGGAACACTGAAGCTTTCTTT. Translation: CASSEVARGRGNTEAFF.

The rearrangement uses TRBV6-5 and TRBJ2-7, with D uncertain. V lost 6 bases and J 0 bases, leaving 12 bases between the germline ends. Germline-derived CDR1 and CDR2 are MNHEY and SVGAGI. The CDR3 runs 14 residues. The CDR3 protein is CASRVTRSSYEQYV. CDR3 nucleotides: TGTGCCAGCAGAGTGACGAGGAGCTCCTACGAGCAGTACGTC.

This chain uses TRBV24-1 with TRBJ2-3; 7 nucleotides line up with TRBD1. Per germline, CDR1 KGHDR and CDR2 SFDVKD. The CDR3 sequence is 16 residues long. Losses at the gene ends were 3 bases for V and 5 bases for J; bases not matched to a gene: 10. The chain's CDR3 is CATSDRGGNVIDTQYF. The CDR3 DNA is TGTGCCACCAGTGATCGAGGGGGCAATGTAATAGATACGCAGTATTTT.